The 26 T cell receptor beta chains below come from one sample, sequenced in a study of T cells in Graves' hyperthyroidism and ophthalmopathy. TCR beta CDR3 regions were amplified from RNA transcripts. With the HTBI primer set, the TCR CDR3 went through a first round of RT-PCR. Using its own MiXCR run on the multiplex PCR reads, TCRdb lists one record per CDR3 protein. Of about 260,000 distinct CDR3 sequences in the sample, less than 30% were seen once. Sequenced: blood. Source of these receptors: a man between 35 and 55 years old with Graves' hyperthyroidism that later progressed to Graves' ophthalmopathy.

This clonotype occurred many times. This chain uses TRBV12-3 or TRBV12-4 with TRBJ1-6, with D uncertain. The CDR3 consists of 14 residues. V was trimmed by 7 bases and J by 7 bases, leaving 14 bases between them. CDR3 region: CASTSRPENSPLHF. CDR3 DNA: TGTGCCAGCACCAGCCGACCGGAAAATTCACCCCTCCACTTT.

The sample holds many counts of this clonotype. The J gene is TRBJ1-5, the V gene TRBV5-5; D might be TRBD1 (5 bases). This CDR3 region has 13 residues. Trimming removed 7 bases at V and 6 bases at J, with 14 bases between. Per germline, CDR1 SGHKS and CDR2 YYEKEE (reference sequence). CDR3 sequence: CASSGTMVQPQHF. The CDR3 DNA is TGTGCCAGCTCCGGGACCATGGTTCAGCCCCAGCATTTT.

This clonotype has a count of ten or more. The V and J genes are TRBV6-1 and TRBJ2-6; TRBD1 might be the D (5 bases). There are 15 residues in the CDR3. Germline V gives CDR1 MNHNS, CDR2 SASEGT. The V end lost 5 bases, the J end lost 0 bases, and 8 bases lay between the germline ends. The CDR3 DNA sequence: TGTGCCAGCAGTCGACAGTACTCTGGGGCCAACGTCCTGACTTTC. It encodes CASSRQYSGANVLTF.

The V call is TRBV12-3 or TRBV12-4, the J call TRBJ1-2; D uncertain. CDR3 length: 16 amino acids. V lost 6 bases and J lost 1, with 18 bases in between. The CDR3 nucleotides read TGTGCCAGCAGCCCGCGGTCGGCGGCGAGTAACTATGGCTACACCTTC. The encoded protein is CASSPRSAASNYGYTF.

On this clonotype itself: Relative to the germline gene, one junction end is altered; a read error may explain this. The V and J genes are TRBV6-2 or TRBV6-3 and TRBJ2-7; maybe TRBD1 (6 bases). The germline CDR1 and CDR2 sequences are MNHEY and SVGEGT. The CDR3 is made up of 13 amino acids. The CDR3 protein is CATTRDNSYEQYF. The CDR3, as DNA: TGTGCCACAACCCGGGACAACTCCTACGAACAGTACTTC.

The chain couples TRBV2 to TRBJ2-2; D unclear. The CDR3 has 12 residues. Trimming pared 5 bases from V and 7 bases from J, leaving 8 bases between. Germline CDR1 is SNHLY and CDR2 is FYNNEI. Here the CDR3 reads CASSQHHGELFF. The CDR3 DNA reads as TGTGCCAGCAGTCAACATCACGGGGAGCTGTTTTTT.

The V and J genes are TRBV7-8 and TRBJ2-7; 8 bases match TRBD2. The CDR3 covers 14 residues. CDR1 is SGHVS, CDR2 FQNEAQ, per germline. V lost 5 bases, J lost 7 bases, and 10 bases stayed unmatched. The CDR3 DNA sequence: TGTGCCAGCAGCCTGAGCGGGAGCAGGGGAGAGCAGTACTTC. Encoded protein: CASSLSGSRGEQYF. The entire variable domain, with the rest obtained from reference TRBV7-8 and TRBJ2-7, is as follows: GAGVSQSPRYKVAKRGQDVALRCDPISGHVSLFWYQQALGQGPEFLTYFQNEAQLDKSGLPSDRFFAERPEGSVSTLKIQRTQQEDSAVYLCASSLSGSRGEQYFGPGTRLTVT.

This clonotype was recorded at least ten times. V usage is TRBV29-1 and J usage is TRBJ2-7; possibly TRBD1 for D (5 bases). The length of the CDR3 is 10 residues. CDR1 and CDR2 from the germline V gene are SQVTM and ANQGSEA. Trimming stripped 5 bases from V and 6 bases from J, with 8 bases between. This CDR3 reads CSVRTSEQYF. In DNA, the CDR3 is TGCAGCGTTAGGACATCCGAGCAGTACTTC.

This clonotype was observed many times. The gene calls are TRBV6-1 and TRBJ1-6; 9 nucleotides line up with TRBD1. The CDR3 consists of 17 residues. Trimming cost V 1 base and J 6 bases; bases outside gene matches: 7. Germline CDR1 reads MNHNS; CDR2 reads SASEGT. CDR3 DNA sequence: TGTGCCAGCAGTGAAGTCTTTGGGACAGGGATTAATTCACCCCTCCACTTT. Protein: CASSEVFGTGINSPLHF.

As for this clonotype: The junction departs from the called germline gene at one end, perhaps through a read error. In nucleotides, the CDR3 is TGCTCTTCTCACGGGGGCACTGAAGCTTTCTTT. Amino acid sequence: CSSHGGTEAFF. V usage is TRBV27 and J usage is TRBJ1-1; TRBD1 is a possible D gene (5 bases). This CDR3 comprises 11 residues. Germline V gene sequence: CDR1 MNHEY, CDR2 SMNVEV (reference sequence).

This clonotype was observed at least ten times. This sequence joins TRBV9 and TRBJ2-4; D gene ambiguous. Germline values: CDR1 SGDLS, CDR2 YYNGEE. The CDR3 is made up of 14 amino acids. V lost 4 bases, J lost 11 bases, and 19 bases lay in between. The CDR3 DNA follows: TGTGCCAGCAGCCCTCGAGACACGGGCGAAGTTCAGTACTTC. Translation gives CASSPRDTGEVQYF.

This clonotype was found many times. The CDR3 protein is CASSWGQDTEAFF. The CDR3 bases are TGTGCCAGCAGTTGGGGACAGGACACTGAAGCTTTCTTT. The J gene is TRBJ1-1, the V gene TRBV12-3 or TRBV12-4; 8 bases line up with TRBD1. CDR3 length: 13 residues. The junction had 1 base not matched to a gene; V was cut back by 4 bases and J by 3 bases.

This clonotype came up many times. This chain uses TRBV19 with TRBJ2-3; D ambiguous. The CDR3 totals 14 residues. Per the germline V gene, CDR1 is LNHDA and CDR2 is SQIVND (reference sequence). V was shortened by 11 bases and J by 0 bases, with 15 bases between the two germline ends. DNA for the CDR3: TGTGCCTCCAAAGTCGACCCAAGCACAGATACGCAGTATTTT. Amino acids: CASKVDPSTDTQYF.

This clonotype has ten or more counts. This rearrangement joins TRBV25-1 to TRBJ2-5, with 7 positions matching TRBD2. Germline V gives CDR1 MGHDK, CDR2 SYGVNS. This CDR3 region has 15 residues. V dropped 3 bases and J dropped 5; count of bases not matched to a gene: 9. The DNA of the CDR3 is TGTGCCAGCAGTGACCCCCGGGAGGCCGGGGAGACCCAGTACTTC. This encodes CASSDPREAGETQYF. The complete variable domain, with remaining parts taken from reference TRBV25-1 and TRBJ2-5, reads EADIYQTPRYLVIGTGKKITLECSQTMGHDKMYWYQQDPGMELHLIHYSYGVNSTEKGDLSSESTVSRIRTEHFPLTLESARPSHTSQYLCASSDPREAGETQYFGPGTRLLVL.

In its sample, this clonotype was seen many times. The chain couples TRBV18 to TRBJ1-1; maybe TRBD1 (5 bases). Germline assignment: CDR1 KGHSH and CDR2 LQKENI. Trimming shortened V by 6 bases and J by 7 bases, and 9 bases separated the two germline ends. This CDR3 contains 11 residues. The CDR3, as DNA: TGTGCCAGCTCGACGGGGGATGAAGCTTTCTTT. Encoded protein: CASSTGDEAFF.

The chain combines TRBV20-1 with TRBJ2-5; D unclear. Germline-derived CDR1 and CDR2 are DFQATT and SNEGSKA (reference sequence). This CDR3 contains 12 residues. V dropped 6 bases and J dropped 4 bases, with 12 bases sitting between them. In nucleotides, the CDR3 is TGCAGTGCCGCCCTGGTGGGAGAGACCCAGTACTTC. Protein sequence: CSAALVGETQYF.

This clonotype was picked up many times. The chain links TRBV28 to TRBJ2-2; 8 nucleotides align to TRBD2. CDR3 length equals 15 residues. From germline, CDR1 is MDHEN and CDR2 SYDVKM. V lost 6 bases, J lost 6 bases, and 9 bases stayed unmatched. In DNA, the CDR3 is TGTGCCAGCAGCCAGCGGGGGCTCGGTTCCGGGGAGCTGTTTTTT. Encoded protein: CASSQRGLGSGELFF.

This clonotype was seen many times. The chain employs TRBV6-2 or TRBV6-3 and TRBJ2-7; 8 bases are a match to TRBD2. Looked up from germline, CDR1 is MNHEY and CDR2 is SVGEGT. This CDR3 has 18 amino acids. After removal of 8 bases from V and 2 bases from J, the junction contained 20 bases not matched to a gene. CDR3 bases: TGTGCCAGCTCCTATCCTCTTGGGGCTAGCGGGCGCGCCTACGAGCAGTACTTC. Its protein product is CASSYPLGASGRAYEQYF.

The table lists this clonotype with many counts. The chain joins TRBV20-1 to TRBJ2-7, with 7 bases identical to TRBD2. Germline loops: CDR1 DFQATT, CDR2 SNEGSKA (reference sequence). With 6 bases clipped from V and 3 bases from J, the junction kept 5 bases outside the gene matches. The CDR3 is 12 residues long. CDR3 in amino acids: CSAGGTRYEQYF. CDR3 bases: TGCAGTGCGGGGGGGACCCGCTACGAGCAGTACTTC.

This clonotype was found many times. This rearrangement joins TRBV20-1 to TRBJ2-4; no definite D call. Trimming took off 0 bases at V and 6 bases at J, with 12 bases between the two ends. Germline CDR1 is DFQATT and CDR2 is SNEGSKA (reference sequence). CDR3 size: 14 residues. The CDR3 DNA is TGCAGTGCTAGAGATTCGATAGCTGGAAACATTCAGTACTTC. Protein sequence: CSARDSIAGNIQYF.

This clonotype was seen at least ten times. The genes are TRBV20-1 and TRBJ2-5; TRBD1 matches at 10 bases. This CDR3 spans 22 amino acids. V dropped 4 bases and J dropped 2; count of bases not matched to a gene: 28. Germline loops: CDR1 DFQATT, CDR2 SNEGSKA (reference sequence). Here the CDR3 DNA reads TGCAGTGCTATAGAGCCCCCCCCGGGGGTGGGACAGGGGTGGAGGGGGCAAGAGACCCAGTACTTC. Amino acid sequence: CSAIEPPPGVGQGWRGQETQYF.

This clonotype was seen many times. The chain has TRBV6-5 and TRBJ1-2; maybe TRBD1 (6 bases). This CDR3 is built from 16 residues. Looked up from germline, CDR1 is MNHEY and CDR2 is SVGAGI. V lost 1 base and J lost 7, with 19 bases in between. The CDR3 is CASSYYRPTGRSGYTF. As DNA, the CDR3 is TGTGCCAGCAGTTACTATCGCCCCACAGGGCGTTCTGGCTACACCTTC.

CDR3 amino acids: CASSLLGQTNTEAFF. In DNA form, the CDR3 reads TGTGCCAGCAGCCTACTGGGACAAACGAACACTGAAGCTTTCTTT. This chain links TRBV6-1 with TRBJ1-1, with a tentative D call TRBD1 (6 bases). The CDR3 has 15 residues. Germline CDR1 MNHNS, CDR2 SASEGT. The V end lost 6 bases, the J end lost 1 base, and 15 bases lay between the germline ends.

The table lists this clonotype with a few counts. The chain recombines TRBV4-1 with TRBJ2-7, with 9 bases identical to TRBD2. Germline trimming cut 0 bases from V and 2 bases from J; bases unmatched to any gene: 8. Germline CDR1 is MGHRA and CDR2 is YSYEKL. The length of the CDR3 is 17 residues. CDR3 nucleotide sequence: TGCGCCAGCAGCCAAGATCAAAGCGGGGGGACCGCCTACGAGCAGTACTTC. Translated, it gives CASSQDQSGGTAYEQYF.

This clonotype was detected ten times or more. V usage is TRBV11-2 and J usage is TRBJ1-1; a possible D gene is TRBD1 (5 bases). V gave up 6 bases and J gave up 1 base, with 18 bases separating them. There are 16 residues in the CDR3. Germline V lookup: CDR1 SGHAT, CDR2 FQNNGV. The CDR3 bases are TGTGCCAGCAGTAGCTTATTCCGGGGGGGGAACACTGAAGCTTTCTTT. Protein sequence: CASSSLFRGGNTEAFF. Supplemented by reference TRBV11-2 and TRBJ1-1, the full variable domain reads EAGVAQSPRYKIIEKRQSVAFWCNPISGHATLYWYQQILGQGPKLLIQFQNNGVVDDSQLPKDRFSAERLKGVDSTLKIQPAKLEDSAVYLCASSSLFRGGNTEAFFGQGTRLTVV.

At least ten counts were recorded for this clonotype. This chain links TRBV3-1 with TRBJ1-2; possibly TRBD1 for D (5 bases). The CDR3 totals 13 residues. The germline V gene has CDR1 LGHDT and CDR2 YNNKEL (reference sequence). V dropped 3 bases and J dropped 3 bases, with 8 bases sitting between them. CDR3 region: CASSHGDDYGYTF. The CDR3 region has the DNA TGTGCCAGCAGCCATGGGGACGACTATGGCTACACCTTC.